This entry lists 20 T cell receptor beta chains sequenced from one sample in a study of T cell changes during pregnancy in multiple sclerosis (dated by TCRdb to the late 2010s). The library was produced with the immunoSEQ multiplex PCR assay. TCRdb carries this immuneACCESS record with in-frame sequences only. Its versions omit some clonotypes, under half of them owing to an unresolved V gene in the studies checked, with the rest unexplained. The sample has about 40,000 clones on record, roughly 93% of them singletons. The ten largest clones add up to about 0.4% of the sample. This sample comprised CD4+ T cells from peripheral blood mononuclear cells, obtained in the first trimester of pregnancy. The receptors derive from a female donor with multiple sclerosis, enrolled in a pregnancy study.

The chain employs TRBV13 and TRBJ2-3, with no clear D. From germline, CDR1 is PRHDT and CDR2 FYEKMQ (reference sequence). Trimming removed 3 bases from V and 1 base from J, with 5 bases in between. The CDR3 consists of 13 residues. This CDR3 is CASSFQGTDTQYF. CDR3 DNA: TGTGCCAGCAGCTTCCAGGGCACAGATACGCAGTATTTT.

The chain uses TRBV15 and TRBJ2-5; weak D call: TRBD2 (7 bases). The V gene lost 1 base and the J gene lost 5 bases, with 14 bases spanning the gap. This CDR3 spans 15 amino acids. CDR1 is LNHNV, CDR2 YYDKDF, per germline (reference sequence). This chain's CDR3 is CATSRVRGARETQYF. The CDR3 DNA is TGTGCCACCAGCAGAGTCCGGGGGGCGCGGGAGACCCAGTACTTC. The full variable domain, with the rest looked up from reference TRBV15 and TRBJ2-5, is DAMVIQNPRYQVTQFGKPVTLSCSQTLNHNVMYWYQQKSSQAPKLLFHYYDKDFNNEADTPDNFQSRRPNTSFCFLDIRSPGLGDTAMYLCATSRVRGARETQYFGPGTRLLVL.

The V call is TRBV5-1, the J call TRBJ2-7; 8 bases match TRBD2. Germline CDR1 is SGHRS and CDR2 is YFSETQ. The CDR3 loop spans 16 amino acids. V trimming: 0 bases; J trimming: 2 bases; junction bases outside the gene matches: 7. The CDR3, as DNA: TGCGCCAGCAGCTTGGCCCCTAGCGGGTTAACCTACGAGCAGTACTTC. Protein: CASSLAPSGLTYEQYF.

V usage is TRBV6-6 and J usage is TRBJ2-5, with D perhaps TRBD2 (5 bases). Trimming pared 8 bases from V and 4 bases from J, leaving 11 bases between. The CDR3 is 12 amino acids. Germline CDR1 is MNHNY and CDR2 is SVGAGI (reference sequence). As DNA, the CDR3 is TGTGCCAGCGGGGAGAGAAGAGAGACCCAGTACTTC. This sequence encodes CASGERRETQYF.

This sequence joins TRBV7-9 and TRBJ1-2; D uncertain. This CDR3 is 13 amino acids long. CDR1 is SEHNR, CDR2 FQNEAQ, per germline (reference sequence). Trimming cost V 2 bases and J 7 bases, with 11 bases left between them. CDR3 in DNA: TGTGCCAGCAGCTTATTGAGGGAAGCTGGCTACACCTTC. Protein product: CASSLLREAGYTF.

The J gene is TRBJ1-2, the V gene TRBV20-1; D is undetermined. Trimming shortened V by 4 bases and J by 8 bases, and 11 bases separated the two germline ends. This CDR3 spans 11 amino acids. Germline CDR1 reads DFQATT; CDR2 reads SNEGSKA (reference sequence). CDR3 amino acids: CSAKSPGGYTF. The CDR3 DNA reads TGCAGTGCTAAGAGCCCCGGGGGCTACACCTTC.

The rearrangement uses TRBV2 and TRBJ1-2, with 10 bases fitting TRBD1. The V and J ends lost 8 bases and 8 bases, in that order; junction bases with no gene match: 8. Germline V gives CDR1 SNHLY, CDR2 FYNNEI. This CDR3 contains 13 residues. CDR3 nucleotide sequence: TGTGCCAGCGTCGACAGGGGGCGCTGGGGCTACACCTTC. This translates into CASVDRGRWGYTF.

The V and J genes are TRBV5-4 and TRBJ1-6; D is ambiguous. Trimming removed 0 bases from V and 7 bases from J, with 8 bases in between. CDR3 size: 14 residues. In germline, CDR1 is SGHNT, CDR2 YYREEE (reference sequence). The CDR3 spells CASSLGAGNSPLHF. The CDR3 nucleotides are TGTGCCAGCAGCTTGGGGGCGGGGAATTCACCCCTCCACTTT.

The chain uses TRBV2 and TRBJ2-1, with 7 positions matching TRBD1. The CDR3 covers 11 residues. The V segment lost 7 bases and the J segment 16 bases; nucleotides outside the gene matches: 10. Germline V lookup: CDR1 SNHLY, CDR2 FYNNEI. The CDR3 DNA follows: TGTGCCAGCACAATCGACAGGGCAAAATTCTTC. Amino acid sequence: CASTIDRAKFF.

V and J are TRBV18 and TRBJ2-7; D perhaps matches TRBD1 (5 bases). Germline assignment: CDR1 KGHSH and CDR2 LQKENI. The germline V and J ends were trimmed by 3 bases and 0 bases, with 6 bases remaining between them. This CDR3 is 13 amino acids long. The CDR3 loop is CASSPTVSYEQYF. CDR3 nucleotide sequence: TGTGCCAGCTCACCGACAGTCTCCTACGAGCAGTACTTC.

The chain joins TRBV19 to TRBJ1-2; D gene unclear. CDR1 is LNHDA, CDR2 SQIVND, per germline (reference sequence). This CDR3 has 14 amino acids. V dropped 3 bases and J dropped 2 bases, with 10 bases sitting between them. This CDR3 reads CASSIRVKNYGYTF. In DNA, the CDR3 is TGTGCCAGTAGTATTCGGGTTAAGAACTATGGCTACACCTTC.

V and J are TRBV5-1 and TRBJ2-3, with 11 positions matching TRBD2. V lost 4 bases, J lost 7 bases, and 11 bases stayed unmatched. Germline V gene data show CDR1 as SGHRS and CDR2 as YFSETQ. CDR3 length: 16 residues. CDR3 nucleotides: TGCGCCAGCAGCCCTCTTAGCGGGGGGGCCTCCAATACGCAGTATTTT. It yields the protein CASSPLSGGASNTQYF. Full variable domain (rest looked up from reference TRBV5-1 and TRBJ2-3): KAGVTQTPRYLIKTRGQQVTLSCSPISGHRSVSWYQQTPGQGLQFLFEYFSETQRNKGNFPGRFSGRQFSNSRSEMNVSTLELGDSALYLCASSPLSGGASNTQYFGPGTRLTVL.

The V call is TRBV2, the J call TRBJ2-7; 9 nucleotides agree with TRBD1. CDR3 length: 14 amino acids. Per the germline V gene, CDR1 is SNHLY and CDR2 is FYNNEI. V lost 7 bases, J lost 0 bases, and 4 bases stayed unmatched. The CDR3 region has the DNA TGTGCCAGCAAATACAGGGGGCCCTCCTACGAGCAGTACTTC. Its protein is CASKYRGPSYEQYF.

The rearrangement links TRBV7-9 to TRBJ2-3; TRBD2 matches 7 bases. CDR3 length: 14 amino acids. Germline CDR1 is SEHNR and CDR2 is FQNEAQ (reference sequence). The V gene end was trimmed by 5 bases and the J gene end by 2 bases; junction bases not matched to a gene: 4. The CDR3 sequence: CASSAAGLTDTQYF. DNA for the CDR3: TGTGCCAGCAGCGCAGCGGGGCTCACAGATACGCAGTATTTT.

This chain links TRBV23-1 with TRBJ1-2, with TRBD1 matching 10 bases. TRBV23-1 is an ORF for which the function is uncertain. V lost 4 bases, J lost 0 bases, and 8 bases stayed unmatched. The CDR3 has 17 residues. CDR3 sequence: CASSRTRDRGANYGYTF. Here the CDR3 DNA reads TGCGCCAGCAGTCGGACCCGGGACAGGGGAGCTAACTATGGCTACACCTTC.

This chain uses TRBV15 with TRBJ2-1; 10 bases match TRBD2. This CDR3 comprises 19 residues. Losses at the gene ends were 3 bases for V and 4 bases for J; bases not matched to a gene: 15. Germline lookup yields CDR1 LNHNV and CDR2 YYDKDF (reference sequence). The CDR3 coding sequence is TGTGCCACCAGCAGTGGAGAGACCCTAGCGGGAGAGGGTTACAATGAGCAGTTCTTC. It specifies CATSSGETLAGEGYNEQFF.

The CDR3 sequence: CASSYGAAGYTF. CDR3 sequence (DNA): TGTGCCAGCAGTTACGGGGCAGCTGGCTACACCTTC. The chain recombines TRBV6-6 with TRBJ1-2; a possible D gene is TRBD1 (5 bases). The germline V and J ends were trimmed by 2 bases and 7 bases, with 8 bases remaining between them. Germline assignment: CDR1 MNHNY and CDR2 SVGAGI (reference sequence). The CDR3 contains 12 residues.

V gene TRBV4-2 combines with J gene TRBJ2-3, with a weak D call TRBD2 (5 bases). Germline V CDR1 and CDR2: LGHNA, YNFKEQ. Trimming cost V 0 bases and J 5 bases, with 21 bases left between them. This CDR3 contains 18 residues. The DNA of the CDR3 is TGTGCCAGCAGCCAAGAACCGGCGGGCCCCGTAGTCGGAGATACGCAGTATTTT. Amino acids: CASSQEPAGPVVGDTQYF.

In its sample, this clone was seen once. The genes are TRBV25-1 and TRBJ1-1; 9 nucleotides line up with TRBD1. The CDR3 is 14 amino acids. Germline V lookup: CDR1 MGHDK, CDR2 SYGVNS. V trimming: 7 bases; J trimming: 0 bases; junction bases outside the gene matches: 3. The CDR3 DNA reads TGTGCCAGCATGGGACAGGGAATGAACACTGAAGCTTTCTTT. Translation: CASMGQGMNTEAFF.

This chain joins TRBV5-1 and TRBJ2-3; weak D call: TRBD2 (6 bases). The CDR3 runs to 16 residues. With 0 bases removed from V and 1 base from J, the gap between germline ends came to 12 bases. In germline, CDR1 is SGHRS, CDR2 YFSETQ. The CDR3 DNA is TGCGCCAGCAGCTTGGGGCTAGCGTTGGGCACAGATACGCAGTATTTT. As protein: CASSLGLALGTDTQYF.